This TCR beta chain was captured in a study of cytomegalovirus exposure and HLA in healthy donors (dated by TCRdb to between 2016 and 2019). Describing the broader study: The 500 to 800 repertoires of the first cohort and the 110 or so validation repertoires were produced on the same platform, according to a later analysis. The study aimed to test whether signatures of past pathogen exposure could be identified by cataloging public T cell receptors. In addition to the first cohort of approximately 670 subjects, a separate validation cohort of 120 different subjects was used. To predict cytomegalovirus infection status, the study combined high-throughput TCR immunosequencing, statistical association of individual TCRs with disease status, and machine learning. General conclusions and limits of the study: A later analysis lacked HLA typing for the validation cohort, so it scored co-occurrence in that cohort across all 120 or so repertoires. In both the original and validation cohorts, the classifier was reported to diagnose cytomegalovirus status with high specificity and sensitivity. Of the cluster scores, about 94% were above 0 in a later analysis, which found that TCRs clustered in the first cohort also tended to co-occur in the 120 validation repertoires. Most TCR sequences were seen in very few donors, while some public TCRs were found in many individuals. It was suggested by the authors that the approach could potentially be generalized to other disease states and immunological phenotypes. In vitro tests confirmed that a few of the cytomegalovirus-associated TCR beta chains recognize cytomegalovirus antigens. A total of 150 or so TCR beta chains were listed by the study as associated with cytomegalovirus.

The donors belonged to the validation cohort of about 120 subjects, which was separate from the approximately 610-subject first cohort. About this clone: Its cognate antigen has yet to be identified. There are no base qualities to consult, and no much larger clone falls within one base.

The library was made by the immunoSEQ multiplex PCR assay. On the study's bioinformatics: To diagnose cytomegalovirus status from the catalog of TCR beta chain sequences, a statistical classification framework was built. What TCRdb holds here is the immuneACCESS table cut down to in-frame rearrangements. Part of the clones is not present; checked against another copy, under half of the missing clones reflect an unresolved V gene, and the others are unexplained. That table supplies the V and J calls and clone size; D and trimming were determined from the DNA. The sample records tens of thousands of clones, about 85% of which are singletons. The ten largest make up roughly 20% of the sample. CDR1 is given as SGHRS and CDR2 as YFSETQ, both from the germline V gene. V is clipped by 6 bases and J by 3 bases, and the sequence between their germline boundaries is 15 bases long. From its cysteine to its phenylalanine, the CDR3 spans 15 amino acids. Just the 45-base CDR3 DNA is kept, in frame starting at base 1.

What was sequenced was PBMCs. The rearrangement joined TRBV5-1 to TRBJ2-2; a tentative D call is TRBD2 (5 bases match). The sequence came from a young man in good health and CMV-seropositive. The CDR3: CASMTGNTDTGELFF. The nucleotides are TGCGCCAGCATGACGGGGAATACGGACACCGGGGAGCTGTTTTTT.